This T cell receptor (beta chain) comes out of a study of T cells after yellow fever vaccination. Study results and caveats: Abundant clonotypes from the bulk population could get into FACS-sorted repertoires as contaminants.

As concerns this clonotype: As yet, its antigen is unknown.

The V gene lost 6 bases and the J gene lost 7 bases, with 15 bases spanning the gap. The CDR3 length is 13 residues. In germline, CDR1 is SEHNR, CDR2 FQNEAQ (reference sequence). TCRdb ran MiXCR on the 5' RACE reads and lists one entry per CDR3 protein. The sample consists of a few hundred thousand distinct CDR3 sequences, around 20% of them appearing once. The TCR comes from a young man who received the YFV17D yellow fever vaccine. The rearrangement joins TRBV7-9 to TRBJ1-1; a weak D match, TRBD1 (6 bases). This sample comprised PBMCs, obtained before the yellow fever booster vaccination. The chain's CDR3 is CASREQGGVEAFF. The CDR3 region has the DNA TGTGCCAGCAGAGAACAGGGAGGGGTTGAAGCTTTCTTT. Complete variable domain (other parts from reference TRBV7-9 and TRBJ1-1): DTGVSQNPRHKITKRGQNVTFRCDPISEHNRLYWYRQTLGQGPEFLTYFQNEAQLEKSRLLSDRFSAERPKGSFSTLEIQRTEQGDSAMYLCASREQGGVEAFFGQGTRLTVV.